Below, 22 T cell receptor beta chains from the same sample are listed, as sequenced in a study of shared clonotypes between healthy human individuals. Measured with immunoSEQ multiplex PCR; TCRdb has only the in-frame clones, and not every one. The sample includes around 750,000 clones, approximately 74% of them seen just once. Sequencing used memory CD4+ T cells sorted from blood. Described subset: CD45RA-negative fraction. The receptors come from a woman in her 30s in good health.

This rearrangement joins TRBV28 to TRBJ2-3; 8 bases are a match to TRBD1. From germline, CDR1 is MDHEN and CDR2 SYDVKM. CDR3 length: 15 amino acids. Trimming removed 1 base from V and 5 bases from J; junction bases left unmatched: 5. In nucleotides, the CDR3 is TGTGCCAGCAGTTTATCATCCAGGGGGCGAGATACGCAGTATTTT. Residues: CASSLSSRGRDTQYF. The full variable domain, rest sourced from reference TRBV28 and TRBJ2-3, is DVKVTQSSRYLVKRTGEKVFLECVQDMDHENMFWYRQDPGLGLRLIYFSYDVKMKEKGDIPEGYSVSREKKERFSLILESASTNQTSMYLCASSLSSRGRDTQYFGPGTRLTVL.

The chain combines TRBV6-6 with TRBJ1-3; D is undetermined. From germline, CDR1 is MNHNY and CDR2 SVGAGI (reference sequence). V lost 6 bases to trimming and J lost 8 bases, with 14 bases between them. The CDR3 spans 13 residues. Here the CDR3 reads CASSPVVVDTIYF. CDR3 DNA: TGTGCCAGCAGCCCCGTTGTGGTAGACACCATATATTTT.

The genes are TRBV29-1 and TRBJ2-1; D may match TRBD1 or TRBD2 (5 bases each). The CDR3 is 11 amino acids. The ends were cut back, 0 bases at V and 11 bases at J, with 8 bases in the middle. The germline V gene has CDR1 SQVTM and CDR2 ANQGSEA. CDR3 nucleotides: TGCAGCGTTGAAGATGAGGGACAGCAGTTCTTC. It yields the protein CSVEDEGQQFF.

V gene TRBV5-6 combines with J gene TRBJ1-5; D unclear. Germline V gene sequence: CDR1 SGHDT, CDR2 YYEEEE. Trimming cost V 0 bases and J 7 bases, with 14 bases left between them. The CDR3 loop spans 15 amino acids. The CDR3 nucleotides read TGTGCCAGCAGCTTGGGGGGAGCTCCTTGGCAGCCCCAGCATTTT. Its translation is CASSLGGAPWQPQHF.

The chain combines TRBV30 with TRBJ1-1; 7 bases are shared with TRBD1. CDR3 length: 14 residues. Germline loops: CDR1 GTSNPN, CDR2 SVGIG (reference sequence). V dropped 3 bases and J dropped 5; count of bases not matched to a gene: 9. CDR3 nucleotide sequence: TGTGCCTGGAGCAGGGGGAGTACACAGACTGAAGCTTTCTTT. Amino acid sequence: CAWSRGSTQTEAFF.

The CDR3 nucleotides read TGTGCCAGCAGCCAACCAGCCACAGATACGCAGTATTTT. This gives the protein CASSQPATDTQYF. V gene TRBV5-6 combines with J gene TRBJ2-3; D unclear. This CDR3 is 13 amino acids long. With 4 bases removed from V and 2 bases from J, the gap between germline ends came to 8 bases. Germline loops: CDR1 SGHDT, CDR2 YYEEEE.

The chain has TRBV9 and TRBJ2-3; weak D call: TRBD2 (5 bases). CDR3 length equals 14 residues. V was pared by 1 base and J by 6 bases, with 12 bases between. Germline V gene sequence: CDR1 SGDLS, CDR2 YYNGEE. In DNA form, the CDR3 reads TGTGCCAGCAGCGTAAACGGGGAGATGGATACGCAGTATTTT. The encoded protein is CASSVNGEMDTQYF.

The J gene is TRBJ2-1, the V gene TRBV5-1; the D gene is possibly TRBD2 (7 bases). This CDR3 has 16 amino acids. V dropped 1 base and J dropped 6 bases, with 17 bases sitting between them. Germline V gene lookup returns CDR1 SGHRS and CDR2 YFSETQ. CDR3 sequence (DNA): TGCGCCAGCAGCTTGTGGACTAGAGGGGGGAGCAATGAGCAGTTCTTC. It codes for CASSLWTRGGSNEQFF.

The rearrangement uses TRBV19 and TRBJ2-3; 9 positions agree with TRBD2. Germline CDR1 reads LNHDA; CDR2 reads SQIVND (reference sequence). This CDR3 region has 18 residues. The ends lost 3 bases at V and 4 bases at J; junction bases unmatched: 14. The chain's CDR3 is CASSMGIRSGRLADTQYF. The CDR3 coding sequence is TGTGCCAGTAGTATGGGAATCCGGAGCGGGAGGTTAGCAGATACGCAGTATTTT.

This chain uses TRBV11-2 with TRBJ1-3; TRBD1 agrees at 8 bases. The trim removed 3 bases at V and 0 bases at J, leaving 7 bases unmatched. This CDR3 is 17 amino acids long. Germline-derived CDR1 and CDR2 are SGHAT and FQNNGV. CDR3 in DNA: TGTGCCAGCAGCTTCCAGGGGGCTGTCAGCTCTGGAAACACCATATATTTT. Protein: CASSFQGAVSSGNTIYF.

This sequence joins TRBV28 and TRBJ1-2; 9 positions agree with TRBD1. This CDR3 region has 15 residues. In germline, CDR1 is MDHEN, CDR2 SYDVKM. With V trimmed by 6 bases and J by 8 bases, 13 bases remained unmatched. CDR3 sequence (DNA): TGTGCCAGCAGGAGACCCACCGGACAGGGGAAGGGCTACACCTTC. This translates into CASRRPTGQGKGYTF.

Details on this clone: Within the sample, other DNA sequences also encode this same CDR3. The rearrangement links TRBV5-1 to TRBJ2-1; 7 nucleotides line up with TRBD2. The junction had 0 bases not matched to a gene; V was cut back by 2 bases and J by 1 base. The CDR3 loop spans 14 amino acids. The germline gives CDR1 SGHRS, CDR2 YFSETQ. The CDR3 sequence: CASSLAGSYNEQFF. The CDR3 DNA reads as TGCGCCAGCAGCTTAGCGGGATCCTACAATGAGCAGTTCTTC.

CDR3 residues: CASSVGLGRQETQYF. Here the CDR3 DNA reads TGTGCCAGCAGCGTAGGGCTCGGCAGGCAAGAGACCCAGTACTTC. The V and J genes are TRBV9 and TRBJ2-5; D is unclear. Trimming removed 0 bases at V and 2 bases at J, with 11 bases between. CDR1 SGDLS and CDR2 YYNGEE come from the germline V gene. This CDR3 region has 15 residues. The variable domain in full, completed from reference TRBV9 and TRBJ2-5, reads DSGVTQTPKHLITATGQRVTLRCSPRSGDLSVYWYQQSLDQGLQFLIQYYNGEERAKGNILERFSAQQFPDLHSELNLSSLELGDSALYFCASSVGLGRQETQYFGPGTRLLVL.

The chain carries TRBV2 and TRBJ2-1; the match to TRBD2 covers 11 bases. Germline CDR1 SNHLY, CDR2 FYNNEI. The CDR3 has 15 residues. V gave up 10 bases and J gave up 7 bases; unmatched junction bases: 12. CDR3 protein: CATKKTSGMGNEQFF. CDR3 sequence (DNA): TGTGCCACCAAAAAGACTAGCGGGATGGGGAATGAGCAGTTCTTC.

This clone has only one observation. The chain has TRBV19 and TRBJ2-2; 8 positions match TRBD1. V shed 2 bases and J 6 bases; nucleotides not matched to a gene: 5. Germline loops: CDR1 LNHDA, CDR2 SQIVND (reference sequence). The length of the CDR3 is 15 residues. CDR3 sequence (DNA): TGTGCCAGTAGTATAAGGACAGGGCAGGCCGGGGAGCTGTTTTTT. Translated: CASSIRTGQAGELFF.

With respect to this clone: At one end the junction does not follow the germline gene, possibly because of a read error. The sample carries other DNA sequences with the same CDR3. The CDR3 bases are TGTGCCAGTAGCATAGGTTCGGGGCAGCCCCAGCATTTT. It is translated as CASSIGSGQPQHF. The rearrangement links TRBV19 to TRBJ1-5; D is unresolved. Germline-derived CDR1 and CDR2 are LNHDA and SQIVND (reference sequence). The CDR3 sequence is 13 residues long.

This sequence joins TRBV7-2 and TRBJ1-5; weak D call: TRBD1 (6 bases). Germline lookup yields CDR1 SGHTA and CDR2 FQGNSA. The V end lost 0 bases, the J end lost 0 bases, and 12 bases lay between the germline ends. The CDR3 is 17 amino acids. The DNA for the CDR3 is TGTGCCAGCAGCTTAGCGGGGGGGCACTATAGCAATCAGCCCCAGCATTTT. Encoded protein: CASSLAGGHYSNQPQHF.

The chain uses TRBV30 and TRBJ1-2; 7 nucleotides match TRBD1. Trimming cost V 6 bases and J 8 bases; bases outside gene matches: 6. The CDR3 runs 11 residues. Germline-derived CDR1 and CDR2 are GTSNPN and SVGIG (reference sequence). The CDR3 sequence is CACKDRAGYTF. CDR3 coding DNA: TGTGCCTGTAAAGACAGGGCGGGCTACACCTTC.

This clone has only one observation. The V and J genes are TRBV6-5 and TRBJ1-5; 9 positions match TRBD1. Germline V gives CDR1 MNHEY, CDR2 SVGAGI. This CDR3 is built from 15 residues. Trimming cost V 5 bases and J 6 bases; bases outside gene matches: 8. The CDR3 DNA is TGTGCCAGCAGTCACAGGGGGCGGTTTGGTCAGCCCCAGCATTTT. Translation gives CASSHRGRFGQPQHF.

This clone was found once. The rearrangement links TRBV5-1 to TRBJ1-2; TRBD1 aligns across 7 bases. Germline values: CDR1 SGHRS, CDR2 YFSETQ. V was clipped by 4 bases and J by 7 bases; unmatched bases: 10. This CDR3 comprises 14 residues. CDR3: CASSMDRRKGGYTF. The DNA for the CDR3 is TGCGCCAGCAGCATGGACAGGAGGAAGGGTGGCTACACCTTC.

The chain has TRBV7-8 and TRBJ1-5; D unresolved. V shed 11 bases and J shed 3 bases, with 14 bases lying between them. CDR3 length equals 13 residues. CDR1 is SGHVS and CDR2 is FQNEAQ in the germline V gene. The CDR3 region has the DNA TGTGCCTCACAGAACGAGAACAATCAGCCCCAGCATTTT. Its translation is CASQNENNQPQHF.

This clone was recorded a few times. The rearrangement joins TRBV5-4 to TRBJ1-1, with D perhaps matching TRBD1 (5 bases). The CDR3 totals 14 residues. With 5 bases removed from V and 4 bases from J, the gap between germline ends came to 15 bases. Germline V gene lookup returns CDR1 SGHNT and CDR2 YYREEE (reference sequence). DNA of the CDR3: TGTGCCAGCAGTTCTGCAGGGCTACGCACTGAAGCTTTCTTT. It translates to CASSSAGLRTEAFF.